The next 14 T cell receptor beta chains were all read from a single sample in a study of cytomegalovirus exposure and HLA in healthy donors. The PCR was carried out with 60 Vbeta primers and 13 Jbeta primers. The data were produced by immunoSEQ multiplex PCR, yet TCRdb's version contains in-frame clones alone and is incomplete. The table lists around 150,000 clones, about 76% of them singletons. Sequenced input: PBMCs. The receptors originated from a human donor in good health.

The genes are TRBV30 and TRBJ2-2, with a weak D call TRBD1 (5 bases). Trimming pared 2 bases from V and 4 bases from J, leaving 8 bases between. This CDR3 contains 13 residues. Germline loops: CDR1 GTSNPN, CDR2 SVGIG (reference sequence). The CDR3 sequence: CAWSPRATGELFF. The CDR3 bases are TGTGCCTGGAGTCCCAGGGCCACCGGGGAGCTGTTTTTT.

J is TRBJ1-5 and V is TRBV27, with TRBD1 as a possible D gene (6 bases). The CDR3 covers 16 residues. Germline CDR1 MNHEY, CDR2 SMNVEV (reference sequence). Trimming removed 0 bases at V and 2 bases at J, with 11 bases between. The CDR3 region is CASSLSSRGGNQPQHF. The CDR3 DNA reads TGTGCCAGCAGTTTATCGTCCAGGGGAGGCAATCAGCCCCAGCATTTT.

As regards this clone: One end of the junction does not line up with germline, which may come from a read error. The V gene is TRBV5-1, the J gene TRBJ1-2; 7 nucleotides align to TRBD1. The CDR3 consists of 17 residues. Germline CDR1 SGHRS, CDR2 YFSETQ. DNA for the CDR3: TGCGCCAGCAGCTCACGGACAGGCCCAGGGAGTGGCTATGGCTACCCCTTC. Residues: CASSSRTGPGSGYGYPF.

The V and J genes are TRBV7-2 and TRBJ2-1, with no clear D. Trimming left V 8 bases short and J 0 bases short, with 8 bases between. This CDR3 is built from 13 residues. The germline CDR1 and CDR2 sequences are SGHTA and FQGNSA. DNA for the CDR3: TGTGCCAGCGCGGCGATCTCCTACAATGAGCAGTTCTTC. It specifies CASAAISYNEQFF.

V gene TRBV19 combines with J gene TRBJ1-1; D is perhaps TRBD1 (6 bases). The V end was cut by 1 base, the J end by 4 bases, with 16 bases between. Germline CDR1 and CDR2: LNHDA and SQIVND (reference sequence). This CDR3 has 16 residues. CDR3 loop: CASSIGWTARGTEAFF. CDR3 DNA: TGTGCCAGTAGTATAGGTTGGACAGCCCGGGGCACTGAAGCTTTCTTT.

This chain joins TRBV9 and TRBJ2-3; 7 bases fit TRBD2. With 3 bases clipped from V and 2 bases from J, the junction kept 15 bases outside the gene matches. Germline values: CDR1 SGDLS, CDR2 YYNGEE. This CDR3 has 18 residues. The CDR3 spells CASSADPILAEYTDTQYF. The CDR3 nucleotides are TGTGCCAGCAGCGCTGACCCCATTCTAGCGGAGTACACAGATACGCAGTATTTT.

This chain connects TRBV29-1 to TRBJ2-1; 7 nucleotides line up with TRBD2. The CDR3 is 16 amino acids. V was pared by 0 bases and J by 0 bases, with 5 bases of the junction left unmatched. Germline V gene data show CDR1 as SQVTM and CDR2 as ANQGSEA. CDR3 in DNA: TGCAGCGTTGAAGATCCTAGCGGCCACTCCTACAATGAGCAGTTCTTC. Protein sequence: CSVEDPSGHSYNEQFF.

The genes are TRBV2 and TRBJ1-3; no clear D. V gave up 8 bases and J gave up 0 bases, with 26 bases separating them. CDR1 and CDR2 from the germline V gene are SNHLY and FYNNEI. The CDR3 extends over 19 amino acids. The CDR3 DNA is TGTGCCAGCCCACCCCGTCGGGAGGTGGCCCCTTCCTCTGGAAACACCATATATTTT. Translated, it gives CASPPRREVAPSSGNTIYF.

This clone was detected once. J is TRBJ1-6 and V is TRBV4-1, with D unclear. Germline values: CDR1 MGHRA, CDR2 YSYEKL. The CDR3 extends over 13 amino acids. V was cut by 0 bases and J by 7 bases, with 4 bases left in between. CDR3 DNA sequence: TGCGCCAGCAGCCAAGATCTAAATTCACCCCTCCACTTT. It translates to CASSQDLNSPLHF.

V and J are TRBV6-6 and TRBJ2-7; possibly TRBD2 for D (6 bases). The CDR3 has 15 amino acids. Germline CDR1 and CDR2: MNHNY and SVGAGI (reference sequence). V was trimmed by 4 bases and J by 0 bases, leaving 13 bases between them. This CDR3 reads CASSFGTLYSYEQYF. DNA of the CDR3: TGTGCCAGCAGTTTCGGGACTTTATACTCCTACGAGCAGTACTTC.

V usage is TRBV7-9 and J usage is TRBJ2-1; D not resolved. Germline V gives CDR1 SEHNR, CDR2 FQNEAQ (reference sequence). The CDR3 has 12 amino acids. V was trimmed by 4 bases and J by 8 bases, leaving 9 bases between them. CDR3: CASSSVVDEQFF. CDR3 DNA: TGTGCCAGCAGCTCTGTTGTAGATGAGCAGTTCTTC.

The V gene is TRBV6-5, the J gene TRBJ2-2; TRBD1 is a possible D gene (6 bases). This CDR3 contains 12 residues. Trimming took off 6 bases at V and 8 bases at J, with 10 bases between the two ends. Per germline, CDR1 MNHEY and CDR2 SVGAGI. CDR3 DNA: TGTGCCAGCAGCACCGGGACAGGGGAGCTGTTTTTT. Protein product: CASSTGTGELFF.

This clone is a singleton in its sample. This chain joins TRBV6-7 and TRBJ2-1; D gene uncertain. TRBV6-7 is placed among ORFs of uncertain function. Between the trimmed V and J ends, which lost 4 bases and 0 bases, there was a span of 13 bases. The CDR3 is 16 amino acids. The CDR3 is CASSWSAVLSYNEQFF. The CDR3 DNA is TGTGCCAGCAGTTGGTCGGCGGTACTCTCCTACAATGAGCAGTTCTTC.

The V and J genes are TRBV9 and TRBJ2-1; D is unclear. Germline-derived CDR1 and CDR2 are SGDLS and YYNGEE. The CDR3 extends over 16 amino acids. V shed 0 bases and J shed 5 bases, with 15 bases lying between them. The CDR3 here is CASSVGSSTLDNEQFF. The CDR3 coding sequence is TGTGCCAGCAGCGTAGGAAGCTCAACCCTCGACAATGAGCAGTTCTTC.